This TCR beta chain was obtained from a study of CD4+ T cells in melanoma. CDR3 length: 18 amino acids. The germline CDR1 and CDR2 sequences are SEHNR and FQNEAQ (reference sequence). Trimming at V came to 1 base and at J to 0 bases, leaving 6 bases not matched to a gene. Assay used: immunoSEQ multiplex PCR; TCRdb lists only in-frame clones, some missing. The table has about 55,000 clones, about 72% seen once. This clonotype was obtained from a human donor with melanoma. This chain connects TRBV7-9 to TRBJ2-2, with 9 positions matching TRBD1. Sequenced material: tumor tissue. This CDR3 is CASSLGGTGLTNTGELFF. The CDR3 DNA reads as TGTGCCAGCAGCTTAGGCGGGACAGGGCTAACGAACACCGGGGAGCTGTTTTTT.